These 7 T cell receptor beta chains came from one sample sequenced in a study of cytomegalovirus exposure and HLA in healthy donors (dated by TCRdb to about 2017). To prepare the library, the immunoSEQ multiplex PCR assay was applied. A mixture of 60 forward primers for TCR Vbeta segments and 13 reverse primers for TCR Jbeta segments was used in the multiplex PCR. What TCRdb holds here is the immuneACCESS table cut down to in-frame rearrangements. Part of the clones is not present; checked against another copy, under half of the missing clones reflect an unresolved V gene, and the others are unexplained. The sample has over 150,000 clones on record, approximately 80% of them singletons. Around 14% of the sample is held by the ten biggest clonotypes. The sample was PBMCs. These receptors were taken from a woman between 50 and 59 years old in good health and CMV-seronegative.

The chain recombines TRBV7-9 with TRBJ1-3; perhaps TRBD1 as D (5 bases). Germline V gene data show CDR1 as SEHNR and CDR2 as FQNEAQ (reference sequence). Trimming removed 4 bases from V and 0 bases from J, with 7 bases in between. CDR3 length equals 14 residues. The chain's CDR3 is CASSSGLSGNTIYF. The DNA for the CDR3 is TGTGCCAGCAGCTCGGGACTCTCTGGAAACACCATATATTTT. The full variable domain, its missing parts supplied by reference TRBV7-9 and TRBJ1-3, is DTGVSQNPRHKITKRGQNVTFRCDPISEHNRLYWYRQTLGQGPEFLTYFQNEAQLEKSRLLSDRFSAERPKGSFSTLEIQRTEQGDSAMYLCASSSGLSGNTIYFGEGSWLTVV.

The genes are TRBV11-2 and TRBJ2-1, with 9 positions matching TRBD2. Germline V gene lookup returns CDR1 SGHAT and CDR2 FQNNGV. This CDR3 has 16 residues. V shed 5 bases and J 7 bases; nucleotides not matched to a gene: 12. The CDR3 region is CASSAWASGASNEQFF. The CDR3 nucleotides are TGTGCCAGCAGCGCCTGGGCTAGCGGGGCCTCTAATGAGCAGTTCTTC.

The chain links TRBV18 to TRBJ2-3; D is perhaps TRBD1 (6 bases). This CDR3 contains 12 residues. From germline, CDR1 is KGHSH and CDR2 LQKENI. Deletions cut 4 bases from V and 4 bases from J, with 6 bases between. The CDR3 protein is CASSQGADTQYF. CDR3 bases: TGTGCCAGCTCACAGGGGGCAGATACGCAGTATTTT.

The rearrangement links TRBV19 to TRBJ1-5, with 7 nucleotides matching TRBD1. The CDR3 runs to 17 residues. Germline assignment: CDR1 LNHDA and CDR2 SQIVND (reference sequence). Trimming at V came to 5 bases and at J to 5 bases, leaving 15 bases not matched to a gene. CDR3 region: CASSPRRGGGVHQPQHF. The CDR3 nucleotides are TGTGCCAGTAGTCCCAGGAGAGGGGGCGGGGTACATCAGCCCCAGCATTTT.

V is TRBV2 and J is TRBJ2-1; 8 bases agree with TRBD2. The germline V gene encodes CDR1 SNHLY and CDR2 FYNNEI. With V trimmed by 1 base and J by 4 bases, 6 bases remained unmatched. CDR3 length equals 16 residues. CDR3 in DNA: TGTGCCAGCAGTGAAGGCGGGGGGACCTTATACAATGAGCAGTTCTTC. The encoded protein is CASSEGGGTLYNEQFF.

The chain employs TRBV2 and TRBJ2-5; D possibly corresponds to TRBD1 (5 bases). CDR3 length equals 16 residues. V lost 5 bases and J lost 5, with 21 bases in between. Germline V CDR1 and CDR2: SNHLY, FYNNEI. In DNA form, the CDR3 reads TGTGCCAGCAGTCGTACAGAACGGGCCAGGGTTGAGACCCAGTACTTC. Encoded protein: CASSRTERARVETQYF.

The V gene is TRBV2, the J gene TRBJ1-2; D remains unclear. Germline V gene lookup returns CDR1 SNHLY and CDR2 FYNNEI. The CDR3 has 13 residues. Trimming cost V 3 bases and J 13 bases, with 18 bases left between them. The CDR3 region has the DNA TGTGCCAGCAGTGACGGGGTTTACGGAGAGCGCACCTTC. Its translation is CASSDGVYGERTF.